A selection of T cell receptor beta chains follows, all from one sample in a study of neurological immune-mediated disorders. TCRdb used MiXCR to reprocess the 5' RACE reads, holding one entry per CDR3 protein. The repertoire has about 80,000 distinct CDR3 sequences, about 9.5% of them found once; the top ten carry 1.7%. Sequencing used PBMCs. The receptors stem from a man over 45 in good health. Each CDR3 is given with its conserved first and last residue. Each record gives: clone size, J gene, D gene, V gene, CDR3 DNA, CDR3 protein. The D gene is left open where the match is weak. For some rows the clone size is stated as once, few or many, or as a class when expanded; others skip it.

>many|TRBJ2-3|NA|TRBV5-5
TGTGCCAGCAGCTTGGACCCAAGGGCAGATACGCAGTATTTT
CASSLDPRADTQYF
>many|TRBJ2-1|TRBD2|TRBV29-1
TGCAGCGTGGGACTAGCGGATAACAATGAGCAGTTCTTC
CSVGLADNNEQFF
>many|TRBJ2-7|TRBD2|TRBV14
TGTGCCAGCAGCCGGACTAGAGGCTACGAGCAGTACTTC
CASSRTRGYEQYF
>many|TRBJ2-1|TRBD2|TRBV20-1
TGCAGTGCTAGAGATAGAGCAAGCGGGAGTGAGCAGTTCTTC
CSARDRASGSEQFF
>many|TRBJ2-1|NA|TRBV27
TGTGCCAGCAGTCCCACCGAGGTAGCGGCTAACTCCTACAATGAGCAGTTCTTC
CASSPTEVAANSYNEQFF
>few|TRBJ2-1|NA|TRBV11-2
TGTGCCAGCAGCTTAGGTATAGCGGCGGGGAAGCAGTTCTTC
CASSLGIAAGKQFF
>many|TRBJ2-4|TRBD2|TRBV20-1
TGCAGTGCTAGCTTACTAGCGGGAACAGGAAGAAACATTCAGTACTTC
CSASLLAGTGRNIQYF
>many|TRBJ1-1|NA|TRBV7-2
TGTGCCAGCAGCCCTGCGAGGGGGTTAAAGAACACTGAAGCTTTCTTT
CASSPARGLKNTEAFF
>many|TRBJ2-3|TRBD1|TRBV12-3/TRBV12-4
TGTGCCAGCAGCCGCCGACAGGGAACAGATACGCAGTATTTT
CASSRRQGTDTQYF
>many|TRBJ1-1|NA|TRBV5-1
TGCGCCAGCAGCTTGGGGGATTTCGGTTTGAACACTGAAGCTTTCTTT
CASSLGDFGLNTEAFF
>many|TRBJ2-3|NA|TRBV5-1
TGCGCCAGCAGCTCGTCTGCTGGCGGACGCACAGATACGCAGTATTTT
CASSSSAGGRTDTQYF
>many|TRBJ2-6|TRBD2|TRBV5-1
TGCGCCAGCAGCACATGGACTAGCGGGGCAAACTCTGGGGCCAACGTCCTGACTTTC
CASSTWTSGANSGANVLTF
>many|TRBJ2-5|NA|TRBV20-1
TGCAGTGCATCTGCAGGGGCCGGTCGAGAGACCCAGTACTTC
CSASAGAGRETQYF
>many|TRBJ2-6|NA|TRBV7-3
TGTGCCAGCAGCTTAGGAGGGGGCTCTGGGGCCAACGTCCTGACTTTC
CASSLGGGSGANVLTF
>many|TRBJ2-7|TRBD1|TRBV12-3/TRBV12-4
TGTGCCAGCAGTTTAGGCTGGACAGGGTCCTACGAGCAGTACTTC
CASSLGWTGSYEQYF
>many|TRBJ1-6|NA|TRBV6-1
TGTGCCAGCAGTGTGTCTCAGGTCTCCTATAATTCACCCCTCCACTTT
CASSVSQVSYNSPLHF
>many|TRBJ2-2|NA|TRBV5-1
TGCGCCAGCAGCCCACGGGGGCGGACGTTGAACACCGGGGAGCTGTTTTTT
CASSPRGRTLNTGELFF
>NA|TRBJ2-7|TRBD1|TRBV7-9
TGTGCCAGCAGCTTAACGGACAGGGAGTCCCACGAGCAGTACTTC
CASSLTDRESHEQYF
>many|TRBJ2-4|NA|TRBV27
TGTGCCAGCGGATACAGGGGGGGAAACATTCAGTACTTC
CASGYRGGNIQYF
>many|TRBJ2-2|TRBD2|TRBV20-1
TGCAGTGCTAGAGATAACGCGGGGGGGCTAACCGGGGAGCTGTTTTTT
CSARDNAGGLTGELFF
>many|TRBJ2-7|NA|TRBV6-2/TRBV6-3
TGTGCCAGCCCAACGGGCAGGGAGTTTTTTATGGAGCAGTACTTC
CASPTGREFFMEQYF
>many|TRBJ1-3|TRBD1|TRBV29-1
TGCAGCGTACGACAGGGGGCTGGAAACACCATATATTTT
CSVRQGAGNTIYF